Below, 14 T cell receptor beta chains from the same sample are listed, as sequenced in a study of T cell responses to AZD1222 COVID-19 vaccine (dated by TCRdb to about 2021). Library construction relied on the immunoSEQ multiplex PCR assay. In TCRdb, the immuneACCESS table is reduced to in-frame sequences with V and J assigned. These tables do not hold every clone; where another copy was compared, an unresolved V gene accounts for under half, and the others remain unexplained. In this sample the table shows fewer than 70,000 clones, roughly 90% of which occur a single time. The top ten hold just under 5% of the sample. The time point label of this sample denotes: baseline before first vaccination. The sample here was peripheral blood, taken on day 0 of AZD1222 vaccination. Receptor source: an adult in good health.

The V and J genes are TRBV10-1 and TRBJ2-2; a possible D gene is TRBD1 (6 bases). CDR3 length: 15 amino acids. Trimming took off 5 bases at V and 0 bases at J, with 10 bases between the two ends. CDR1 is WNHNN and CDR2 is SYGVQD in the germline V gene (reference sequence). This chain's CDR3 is CASSPQGANTGELFF. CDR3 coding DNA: TGCGCCAGCAGTCCACAGGGAGCGAACACCGGGGAGCTGTTTTTT.

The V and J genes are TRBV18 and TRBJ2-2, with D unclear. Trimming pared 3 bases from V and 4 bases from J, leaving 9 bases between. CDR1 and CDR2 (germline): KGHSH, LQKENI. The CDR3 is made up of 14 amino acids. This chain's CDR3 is CASSPGLLTGELFF. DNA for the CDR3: TGTGCCAGCTCACCGGGATTACTCACCGGGGAGCTGTTTTTT.

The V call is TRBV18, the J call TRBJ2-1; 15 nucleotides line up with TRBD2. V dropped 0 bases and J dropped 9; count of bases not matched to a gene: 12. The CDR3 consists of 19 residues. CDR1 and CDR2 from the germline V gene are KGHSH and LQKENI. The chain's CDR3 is CASSPPGLAGGRMGGEQFF. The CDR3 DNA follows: TGTGCCAGCTCACCACCGGGACTAGCGGGGGGCCGCATGGGGGGTGAGCAGTTCTTC.

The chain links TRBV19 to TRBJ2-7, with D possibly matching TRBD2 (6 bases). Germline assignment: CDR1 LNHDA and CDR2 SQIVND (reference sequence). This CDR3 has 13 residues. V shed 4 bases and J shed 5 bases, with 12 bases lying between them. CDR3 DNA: TGTGCCAGTAGTAAGGGACTCTGGCACGAGCAGTACTTC. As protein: CASSKGLWHEQYF.

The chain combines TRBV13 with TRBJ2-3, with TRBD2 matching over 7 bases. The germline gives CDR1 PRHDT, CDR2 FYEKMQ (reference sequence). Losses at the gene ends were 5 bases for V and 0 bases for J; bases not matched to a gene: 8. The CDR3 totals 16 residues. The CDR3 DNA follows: TGTGCCAGCAGCCCAAACGAAGCGGGGAGCACAGATACGCAGTATTTT. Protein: CASSPNEAGSTDTQYF.

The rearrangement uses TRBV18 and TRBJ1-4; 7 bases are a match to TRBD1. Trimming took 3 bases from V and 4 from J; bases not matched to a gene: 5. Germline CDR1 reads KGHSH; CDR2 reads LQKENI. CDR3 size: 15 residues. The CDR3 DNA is TGTGCCAGCTCACCCCGGGACAGAATTAATGAAAAACTGTTTTTT. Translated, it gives CASSPRDRINEKLFF.

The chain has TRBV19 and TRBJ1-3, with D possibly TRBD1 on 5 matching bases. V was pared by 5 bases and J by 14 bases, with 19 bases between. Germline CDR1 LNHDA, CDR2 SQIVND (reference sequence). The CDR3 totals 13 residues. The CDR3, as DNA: TGTGCCAGTAGTCTCCAGGGCCGTCTCCCATTATATTTT. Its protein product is CASSLQGRLPLYF.

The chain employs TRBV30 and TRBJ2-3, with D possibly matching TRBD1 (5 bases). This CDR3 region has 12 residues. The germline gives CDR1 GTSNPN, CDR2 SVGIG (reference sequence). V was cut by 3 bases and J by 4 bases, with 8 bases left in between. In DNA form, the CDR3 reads TGTGCCTGGAGCCCAGGGTCAGATACGCAGTATTTT. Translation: CAWSPGSDTQYF.

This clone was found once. The CDR3 bases are TGTGCCAGCAGTGAACCGGGACAGGGCTACTATGGCTACACCTTC. It is translated as CASSEPGQGYYGYTF. The chain combines TRBV28 with TRBJ1-2, with TRBD1 matching 9 bases. The V gene's germline CDR1 is MDHEN and CDR2 SYDVKM. V shed 5 bases and J 3 bases; nucleotides not matched to a gene: 7. The CDR3 extends over 15 amino acids.

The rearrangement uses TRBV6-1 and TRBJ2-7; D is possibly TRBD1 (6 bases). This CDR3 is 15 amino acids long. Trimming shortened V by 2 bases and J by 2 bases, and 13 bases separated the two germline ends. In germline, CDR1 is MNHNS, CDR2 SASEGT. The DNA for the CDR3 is TGTGCCAGCAGTGAACCGGGACAAGTAGCCTACGAGCAGTACTTC. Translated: CASSEPGQVAYEQYF.

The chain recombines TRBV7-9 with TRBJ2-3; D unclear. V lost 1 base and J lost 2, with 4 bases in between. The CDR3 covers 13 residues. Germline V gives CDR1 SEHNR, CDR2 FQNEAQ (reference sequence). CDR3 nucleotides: TGTGCCAGCAGCTTAGTCTCCACAGATACGCAGTATTTT. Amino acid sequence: CASSLVSTDTQYF.

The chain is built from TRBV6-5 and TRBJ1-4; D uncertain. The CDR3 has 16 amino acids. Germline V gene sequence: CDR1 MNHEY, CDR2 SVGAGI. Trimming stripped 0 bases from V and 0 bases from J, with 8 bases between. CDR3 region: CASSYSAGATNEKLFF. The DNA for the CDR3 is TGTGCCAGCAGTTACTCGGCCGGAGCAACTAATGAAAAACTGTTTTTT.

CDR3 region: CASSQDLGESYEQYF. For the CDR3, the DNA is TGTGCCAGCAGCCAAGATCTGGGGGAATCCTACGAGCAGTACTTC. The chain joins TRBV4-2 to TRBJ2-7; D is perhaps TRBD1 or TRBD2 (5 bases each). From germline, CDR1 is LGHNA and CDR2 YNFKEQ. V was clipped by 0 bases and J by 1 base, with 10 bases between them. This CDR3 spans 15 amino acids.

CDR3 in amino acids: CASSLGGTGIYGYTF. For the CDR3, the DNA is TGTGCCAGCAGCTTAGGGGGGACAGGCATTTATGGCTACACCTTC. The gene calls are TRBV7-2 and TRBJ1-2; 8 bases align to TRBD1. This CDR3 comprises 15 residues. V was clipped by 1 base and J by 5 bases; unmatched bases: 6. Germline CDR1 is SGHTA and CDR2 is FQGNSA.